These T cell receptor beta chains were read from a single sample in a study of T cell repertoires in cytomegalovirus infection. TCRdb fed the reads into MiXCR, producing one record per CDR3 protein. The data hold about 830,000 distinct CDR3 sequences, with 30% to 35% observed a single time. Their antigens are not known. The sample here was cultured CD8+ T cells from PBMCs, taken from culture after CMV antigen stimulation. All receptors derive from a human donor in good health (CMV status not recorded). Some clones in this sample may be carry-over from other donors' samples. Both conserved end residues are part of each CDR3. D genes are given only for firm matches. Clone size is stated in some rows and not others, as once, few, many or a class when expanded.

size: few
D: NA
J: TRBJ1-2
V: TRBV27
DNA: TGTGCCAGCAGTTCGGAAGGGGGGAACCGGGACAACTACACCTTC
CDR3: CASSSEGGNRDNYTF

size: NA
D: NA
J: TRBJ1-2
V: TRBV18
DNA: TGTGCCAGCTCACCACCGATCAGGATGGAAGGCTACACCTTC
CDR3: CASSPPIRMEGYTF

size: few
D: NA
J: TRBJ1-1
V: TRBV29-1
DNA: TGCAGCCCACTTAGATGGAACACTGAAGCTTTCTTT
CDR3: CSPLRWNTEAFF

size: NA
D: TRBD1
J: TRBJ1-2
V: TRBV19
DNA: TGTGCCAGTAGTCAGACCGGGGACAGCGGTGGCTACACCTTC
CDR3: CASSQTGDSGGYTF

size: many
D: TRBD1
J: TRBJ2-1
V: TRBV7-7
DNA: TGTGCTAGCAGCCCGGGACAGATCTACAATGAGCAGTTCTTC
CDR3: CASSPGQIYNEQFF

size: NA
D: NA
J: TRBJ1-3
V: TRBV12-3/TRBV12-4
DNA: TGTGCCAGCAGACCCGACCTCGAGGACGTGCACTCTGGAAACACCATATATTTT
CDR3: CASRPDLEDVHSGNTIYF

size: NA
D: NA
J: TRBJ1-1
V: TRBV19
DNA: TGTGCCAGTAGTCTTCTAACTAGAGGGGCTGAAGCTTTCTTT
CDR3: CASSLLTRGAEAFF

size: few
D: NA
J: TRBJ1-2
V: TRBV12-3/TRBV12-4
DNA: TGTGCCAGCAGCTTCCATCATGTAGGGGCAGATGATGGCTACACCTTC
CDR3: CASSFHHVGADDGYTF

size: NA
D: TRBD2
J: TRBJ2-3
V: TRBV20-1
DNA: TGCAGTGCTACGCGGCGGGTCGGACTACTAGCGGGGGCCTTATCTACGCAGTATTTT
CDR3: CSATRRVGLLAGALSTQYF

size: NA
D: NA
J: TRBJ2-2
V: TRBV19
DNA: TGTGCCAGTAGTATTTTAGGGGGAGTTAACACCGGGGAGCTGTTTTTT
CDR3: CASSILGGVNTGELFF

size: NA
D: TRBD2
J: TRBJ2-7
V: TRBV7-8
DNA: TGTGCCAGCATAGCGGGGGGCGGGTCCTACGAGCAGTACTTC
CDR3: CASIAGGGSYEQYF

size: NA
D: TRBD1
J: TRBJ1-2
V: TRBV20-1
DNA: TGCAGTGCAACGGACAGGGGGCAAGATGGCTACACCTTC
CDR3: CSATDRGQDGYTF

size: NA
D: TRBD1
J: TRBJ2-7
V: TRBV6-5
DNA: TGTGCCAGCAGTTACTCGAGACAGGGGTACGAGCAGTACTTC
CDR3: CASSYSRQGYEQYF

size: NA
D: NA
J: TRBJ1-1
V: TRBV6-2/TRBV6-3
DNA: TGTGCCAGCAGTTACTCGATAACTGAAGCTTTCTTT
CDR3: CASSYSITEAFF

size: NA
D: TRBD1
J: TRBJ2-7
V: TRBV12-3/TRBV12-4
DNA: TGTGCCAGCAGTCCGCAGACAGGGGCGATATACGAGCAGTACTTC
CDR3: CASSPQTGAIYEQYF

size: many
D: NA
J: TRBJ2-3
V: TRBV12-3/TRBV12-4
DNA: TGTGCCAGCAAAAGCACAGATACGCAGTATTTT
CDR3: CASKSTDTQYF

size: many
D: NA
J: TRBJ1-5
V: TRBV7-8
DNA: TGTGCCAGCAGCTTAACCCCGGGAAATAGCAATCAGCCCCAGCATTTT
CDR3: CASSLTPGNSNQPQHF

size: NA
D: NA
J: TRBJ1-1
V: TRBV6-5
DNA: TGTGCCAGCAGTTTTTTAGGGGGGGGCTGGACTGAAGCTTTCTTT
CDR3: CASSFLGGGWTEAFF

size: NA
D: TRBD1
J: TRBJ1-4
V: TRBV6-2/TRBV6-3
DNA: TGTGCCAGCAGTTACTCGAAGGAGGGGGCGTTCACTAATGAAAAACTGTTTTTT
CDR3: CASSYSKEGAFTNEKLFF

size: few
D: NA
J: TRBJ1-1
V: TRBV2
DNA: TGTGCCAGCAGTGGGGCGAGGGCTTTCTTT
CDR3: CASSGARAFF

size: few
D: NA
J: TRBJ2-5
V: TRBV5-1
DNA: TGCGCCAGCAGCCCCCGGGAGAAACCGGTACTACAAGAGACCCAGTACTTC
CDR3: CASSPREKPVLQETQYF

size: NA
D: NA
J: TRBJ2-1
V: TRBV13
DNA: TGTGCCAGCAGCTCAGGACGGGACTACAATGAGCAGTTCTTC
CDR3: CASSSGRDYNEQFF

size: few
D: NA
J: TRBJ1-1
V: TRBV12-3/TRBV12-4
DNA: TGTGCCAGCAATCCCGGCCCGGGTCTGAACACTGAAGCTTTCTTT
CDR3: CASNPGPGLNTEAFF

size: NA
D: TRBD1
J: TRBJ1-2
V: TRBV11-2
DNA: TGTGCCAGCAGCCCCTCAGGGGGGAAGGGCTACACCTTC
CDR3: CASSPSGGKGYTF

size: few
D: NA
J: TRBJ2-7
V: TRBV19
DNA: TGTGCCAGTAGTCCAAGGGTGGGGGACTACGAGCAGTACTTC
CDR3: CASSPRVGDYEQYF

size: NA
D: NA
J: TRBJ1-1
V: TRBV14
DNA: TGTGCCAGCAGCCAAGATTGGGATGAAGCTTTCTTT
CDR3: CASSQDWDEAFF

size: NA
D: NA
J: TRBJ2-1
V: TRBV14
DNA: TGTGCCAGCAGCCGGTACCGGGGGGCTCGAAATGAGCAGTTCTTC
CDR3: CASSRYRGARNEQFF

size: NA
D: TRBD1
J: TRBJ1-2
V: TRBV6-4
DNA: TGTGCCAGCAGTGACTCGATCTTCGGGACAGGAGCCTATGGCTACACCTTC
CDR3: CASSDSIFGTGAYGYTF

size: NA
D: NA
J: TRBJ1-2
V: TRBV28
DNA: TGTGCCAGCAGTGGGGGGAGAAAGCCCGGCTACACCTTC
CDR3: CASSGGRKPGYTF

size: NA
D: TRBD2
J: TRBJ2-5
V: TRBV7-6
DNA: TGTGCCAGCAGCCTCCCGGGACTAGAGTATGTGGAGACCCAGTACTTC
CDR3: CASSLPGLEYVETQYF

size: NA
D: NA
J: TRBJ1-2
V: TRBV6-2/TRBV6-3
DNA: TGTGCCAGCAACTTACAGGGTTTCGTCTATGGCTACACCTTC
CDR3: CASNLQGFVYGYTF

size: once
D: TRBD1
J: TRBJ1-6
V: TRBV7-6
DNA: TGTACCAGCAGCGGCCGGGACAGGCTAAGCTCCTATAATTCACCCCTCCACTTT
CDR3: CTSSGRDRLSSYNSPLHF

size: NA
D: NA
J: TRBJ2-2
V: TRBV5-1
DNA: TGCGCCAGCAGCCCTGAGGACGTCGCGAACACCGGGGAGCTGTTTTTT
CDR3: CASSPEDVANTGELFF

size: few
D: NA
J: TRBJ2-3
V: TRBV6-2/TRBV6-3
DNA: TGTGCCAGCAATCTCTACGGGGTGAGGAATACGCAGTATTTT
CDR3: CASNLYGVRNTQYF

size: NA
D: TRBD1
J: TRBJ2-5
V: TRBV12-3/TRBV12-4
DNA: TGTGCCACGCTCGATGCCGGACAGGGAACGAAGGAGACCCAGTACTTC
CDR3: CATLDAGQGTKETQYF

size: few
D: NA
J: TRBJ2-7
V: TRBV9
DNA: TGTGCCAGCAGCCCCGGGACTTTCAGCTCCTACGAGCAGTACTTC
CDR3: CASSPGTFSSYEQYF

size: NA
D: NA
J: TRBJ1-1
V: TRBV29-1
DNA: TGCAGCGTTGCCTCAGGGGACCTCAACACTGAAGCTTTCTTT
CDR3: CSVASGDLNTEAFF

size: NA
D: NA
J: TRBJ1-1
V: TRBV6-6
DNA: TGTGCCAGCAGTCCTCGGGTCAACATGAACACTGAAGCTTTCTTT
CDR3: CASSPRVNMNTEAFF